Following are 5 T cell receptor beta chains from one sample sequenced in a study of blood T cells in healthy people across ages (dated by TCRdb to between 2014 and 2016). Receptor amplification or capture employed 5' RACE. Instrument on record: Illumina HiSeq 2500. A second PCR of roughly 6 to 11 cycles was run with a J-beta primer mix and a sample-barcoded 5' primer. The raw public data were reprocessed by TCRdb itself: fastp quality trimming at Q25, MiXCR clonotype calling, in-frame beta chains only. All rows with the same CDR3 protein become a single entry with the most common DNA and genes. The sample table lists roughly 1,800,000 distinct CDR3 sequences, approximately 50% of them with a count of one. The top ten clones comprise over 2% of the sample. What was sequenced was blood. All receptors derive from a woman aged 40-49 years in good health.

Only a few counts were recorded for this clonotype. This chain connects TRBV20-1 to TRBJ2-5; TRBD1 might be the D (5 bases). The end of the DNA is better explained by TRBJ2-7, so the J call may be wrong. Germline-derived CDR1 and CDR2 are DFQATT and SNEGSKA (reference sequence). The CDR3 has 12 residues. This chain's CDR3 is CSARAGFHEQYF. The CDR3 DNA sequence: TGCAGTGCTAGGGCAGGGTTCCACGAGCAGTACTTC.

The chain employs TRBV6-4 and TRBJ2-6; D might be TRBD1 (5 bases). CDR1 is MRHNA, CDR2 SNTAGT, per germline. V lost 5 bases and J 1 base, leaving 9 bases between the germline ends. The CDR3 has 15 amino acids. This chain's CDR3 is CASSPGYSGANVLTF. CDR3 DNA: TGTGCCAGCAGTCCAGGGTATTCTGGGGCCAACGTCCTGACTTTC.

The chain has TRBV28 and TRBJ2-7; 9 positions match TRBD1. The CDR3 is 14 amino acids. Per the germline V gene, CDR1 is MDHEN and CDR2 is SYDVKM. V lost 8 bases and J lost 4; bases outside the gene matches: 9. This chain's CDR3 is CASVVGTGLYEQYF. The CDR3 bases are TGTGCCAGCGTCGTTGGGACAGGGTTATACGAGCAGTACTTC.

The chain has TRBV6-5 and TRBJ2-1; 7 bases are shared with TRBD1. V lost 5 bases to trimming and J lost 6 bases; unmatched junction nucleotides: 7. The V gene's germline CDR1 is MNHEY and CDR2 SVGAGI. The CDR3 extends over 14 amino acids. CDR3 coding DNA: TGTGCCAGCAGTAGGGACAGTATGCCCAATGAGCAGTTCTTC. As protein: CASSRDSMPNEQFF.

The sample holds a few counts of this clonotype. At one boundary the junction diverges from the germline segment, which might be a read error. The rearrangement joins TRBV4-3 to TRBJ1-1; no clear D. The CDR3 is 13 amino acids. The germline gives CDR1 LGHNA, CDR2 YSLEER. CDR3 residues: CASSQDLVTEAFF. The CDR3 bases are TGTGCCAGCAGCCAAGACCTCGTCACTGAAGCTTTCTTT.